This T cell receptor beta chain was sequenced during a study of T cells in Graves' hyperthyroidism and ophthalmopathy. Patients were excluded because of uncontrolled infection, other autoimmune disease, pregnancy or lactation. V lost 3 bases and J lost 5; bases outside the gene matches: 7. CDR3 length equals 15 residues. Germline V gives CDR1 SGDLS, CDR2 YYNGEE. This clonotype was detected ten times or more. It was RNA transcripts that yielded the amplified TCR beta CDR3 regions. First-round RT-PCR targeting the TCR CDR3 was performed with the HTBI primer set. TCRdb independently ran MiXCR on the multiplex PCR reads; one entry per CDR3 protein. The sample has about 560,000 distinct CDR3 sequences; 35% to 55% are singletons.

The origin of this receptor is a young woman with Graves' hyperthyroidism. This chain connects TRBV9 to TRBJ1-2; 10 bases are shared with TRBD1. Material for sequencing was peripheral blood or thyroid tissue (not recorded which). DNA for the CDR3: TGTGCCAGCAGCGGAACGCCGGGACAGGGGTATGGCTACACCTTC. This translates into CASSGTPGQGYGYTF. Full variable domain (missing parts from reference TRBV9 and TRBJ1-2): DSGVTQTPKHLITATGQRVTLRCSPRSGDLSVYWYQQSLDQGLQFLIQYYNGEERAKGNILERFSAQQFPDLHSELNLSSLELGDSALYFCASSGTPGQGYGYTFGSGTRLTVV.